Included here is one T cell receptor beta chain sequence, with context. The antigen is undetermined. Documented treatment: approximately 18 received Ad26.COV2.S at low or high dose, single or two shots; 5 received placebo; per-sample allocation not given. It was on day 63 after the first vaccine or placebo injection that samples were taken. Its platform was an Ad26 vector, and its expressed antigen was Wuhan-strain SARS-CoV-2 spike. The data were produced by immunoSEQ multiplex PCR, yet TCRdb's version contains in-frame clones alone and is incomplete. The sample has 430,000 or so clones, nearly 90% seen once. This sample is drawn from a study of Ad26.COV2.S vaccination and SARS-CoV-2 variants. The length of the CDR3 is 17 residues. Germline CDR1 and CDR2: SGHTA and FQGNSA. J was trimmed by 0 bases and V by 5 bases; bases with no gene match: 7. General study findings and limits: Total responses of T cells may have been underestimated by the analyses of TCR breadth and depth.

This receptor was taken from a person between 18 and 65 years old who received the Ad26.COV2.S COVID-19 vaccine or a placebo. This material consisted of peripheral blood, taken in a trial of Ad26.COV2.S vaccine versus placebo. This rearrangement joins TRBV7-2 to TRBJ2-2, with 9 bases lining up with TRBD1. Here the CDR3 reads CASSQDGTGPNTGELFF. The CDR3 DNA sequence: TGTGCCAGCAGCCAAGACGGGACAGGGCCGAACACCGGGGAGCTGTTTTTT. Variable domain in full (rest from reference TRBV7-2 and TRBJ2-2): GAGVSQSPSNKVTEKGKDVELRCDPISGHTALYWYRQSLGQGLEFLIYFQGNSAPDKSGLPSDRFSAERTGGSVSTLTIQRTQQEDSAVYLCASSQDGTGPNTGELFFGEGSRLTVL.